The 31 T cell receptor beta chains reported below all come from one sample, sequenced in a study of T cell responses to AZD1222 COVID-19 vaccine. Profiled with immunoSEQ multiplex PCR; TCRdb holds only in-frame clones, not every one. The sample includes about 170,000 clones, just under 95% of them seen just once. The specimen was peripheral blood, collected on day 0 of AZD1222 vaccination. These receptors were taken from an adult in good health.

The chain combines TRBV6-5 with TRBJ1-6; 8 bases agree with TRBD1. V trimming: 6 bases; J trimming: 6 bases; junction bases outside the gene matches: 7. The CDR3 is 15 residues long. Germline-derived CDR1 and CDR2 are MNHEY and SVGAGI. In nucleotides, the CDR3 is TGTGCCAGCAGCCCCAGACAGGGGAGTAATTCACCCCTCCACTTT. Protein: CASSPRQGSNSPLHF.

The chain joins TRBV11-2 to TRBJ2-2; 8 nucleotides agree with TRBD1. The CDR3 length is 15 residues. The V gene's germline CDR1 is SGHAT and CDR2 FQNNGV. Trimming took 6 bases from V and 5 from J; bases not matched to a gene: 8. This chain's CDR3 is CASRGTGRRTGELFF. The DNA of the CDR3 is TGTGCCAGCAGGGGGACAGGCAGGCGGACCGGGGAGCTGTTTTTT.

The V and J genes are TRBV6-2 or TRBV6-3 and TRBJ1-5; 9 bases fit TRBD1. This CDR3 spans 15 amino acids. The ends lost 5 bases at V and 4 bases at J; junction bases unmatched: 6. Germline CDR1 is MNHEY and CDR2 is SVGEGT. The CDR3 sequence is CASSGTGRRNQPQHF. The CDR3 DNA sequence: TGTGCCAGCAGTGGGACAGGGAGAAGGAATCAGCCCCAGCATTTT.

CDR3 DNA: TGTGCCATCAGCACTAGCGGGGGGCGCAATACGCAGTATTTT. Translating it yields CAISTSGGRNTQYF. The V and J genes are TRBV10-3 and TRBJ2-3; 12 bases are a match to TRBD2. The J segment lost 7 bases and the V segment lost 6 bases, leaving 5 bases of the junction unmatched. CDR1 and CDR2 (germline): ENHRY, SYGVKD. CDR3 size: 14 residues.

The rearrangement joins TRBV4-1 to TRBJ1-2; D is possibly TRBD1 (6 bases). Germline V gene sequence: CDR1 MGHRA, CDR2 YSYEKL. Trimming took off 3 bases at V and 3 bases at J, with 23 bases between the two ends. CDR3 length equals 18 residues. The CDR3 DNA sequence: TGCGCCAGCAGCCACCAAACGGAAGGCCCGGGACACCACTATGGCTACACCTTC. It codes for CASSHQTEGPGHHYGYTF.

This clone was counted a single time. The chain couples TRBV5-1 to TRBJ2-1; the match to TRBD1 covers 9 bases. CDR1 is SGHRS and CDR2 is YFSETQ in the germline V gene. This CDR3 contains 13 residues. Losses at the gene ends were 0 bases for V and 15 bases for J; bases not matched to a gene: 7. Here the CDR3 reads CASSLGQQGAPFF. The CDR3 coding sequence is TGCGCCAGCAGCTTGGGACAACAGGGGGCGCCGTTCTTC. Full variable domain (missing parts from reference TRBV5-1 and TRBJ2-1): KAGVTQTPRYLIKTRGQQVTLSCSPISGHRSVSWYQQTPGQGLQFLFEYFSETQRNKGNFPGRFSGRQFSNSRSEMNVSTLELGDSALYLCASSLGQQGAPFFGPGTRLTVL.

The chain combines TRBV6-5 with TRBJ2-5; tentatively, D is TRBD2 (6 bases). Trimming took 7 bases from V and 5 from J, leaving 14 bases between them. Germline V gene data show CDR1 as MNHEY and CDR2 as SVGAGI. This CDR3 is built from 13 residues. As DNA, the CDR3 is TGTGCCAGCACCTACGGGGGATCGGAGACCCAGTACTTC. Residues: CASTYGGSETQYF.

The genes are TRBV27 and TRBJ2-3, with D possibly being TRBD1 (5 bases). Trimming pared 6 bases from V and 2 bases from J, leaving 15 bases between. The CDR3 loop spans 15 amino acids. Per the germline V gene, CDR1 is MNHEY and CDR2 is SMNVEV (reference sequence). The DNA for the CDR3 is TGTGCCAGCAGCCACAGGCAGAATTACACAGATACGCAGTATTTT. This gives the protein CASSHRQNYTDTQYF.

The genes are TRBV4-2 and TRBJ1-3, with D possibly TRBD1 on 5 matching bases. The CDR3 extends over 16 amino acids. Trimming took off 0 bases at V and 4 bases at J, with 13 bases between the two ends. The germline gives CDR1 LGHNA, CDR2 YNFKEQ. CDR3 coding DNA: TGTGCCAGCAGCCAAGAGTTTCGGGGCATAGGAAACACCATATATTTT. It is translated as CASSQEFRGIGNTIYF.

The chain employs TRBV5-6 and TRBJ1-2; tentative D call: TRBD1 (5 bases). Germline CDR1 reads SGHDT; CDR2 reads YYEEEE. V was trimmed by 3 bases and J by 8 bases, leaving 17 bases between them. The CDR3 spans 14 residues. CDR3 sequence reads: CASSSGLPQSGYTF. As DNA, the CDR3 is TGTGCCAGCAGCTCGGGACTCCCCCAGAGCGGCTACACCTTC.

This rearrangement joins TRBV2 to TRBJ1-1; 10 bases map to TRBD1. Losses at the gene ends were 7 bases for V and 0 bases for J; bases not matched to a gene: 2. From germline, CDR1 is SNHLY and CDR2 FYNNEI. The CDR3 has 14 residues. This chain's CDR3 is CASIDRGLNTEAFF. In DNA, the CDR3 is TGTGCCAGCATAGACAGGGGGCTGAACACTGAAGCTTTCTTT. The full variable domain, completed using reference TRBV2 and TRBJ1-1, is EPEVTQTPSHQVTQMGQEVILRCVPISNHLYFYWYRQILGQKVEFLVSFYNNEISEKSEIFDDQFSVERPDGSNFTLKIRSTKLEDSAMYFCASIDRGLNTEAFFGQGTRLTVV.

DNA of the CDR3: TGCGCCAGCAGCACGGGGGTCTACGGCTACACCTTC. This sequence encodes CASSTGVYGYTF. The rearrangement uses TRBV5-1 and TRBJ1-2, with D possibly matching TRBD1 (5 bases). The V gene lost 4 bases and the J gene lost 8 bases, with 12 bases spanning the gap. Germline assignment: CDR1 SGHRS and CDR2 YFSETQ. The CDR3 has 12 amino acids.

The DNA for the CDR3 is TGTGCCTGGAGCGCCACAGGGTCCAATCAGCCCCAGCATTTT. Protein: CAWSATGSNQPQHF. V usage is TRBV30 and J usage is TRBJ1-5; D perhaps matches TRBD1 (6 bases). The CDR3 sequence is 14 residues long. Trimming pared 3 bases from V and 3 bases from J, leaving 12 bases between. Germline lookup yields CDR1 GTSNPN and CDR2 SVGIG (reference sequence).

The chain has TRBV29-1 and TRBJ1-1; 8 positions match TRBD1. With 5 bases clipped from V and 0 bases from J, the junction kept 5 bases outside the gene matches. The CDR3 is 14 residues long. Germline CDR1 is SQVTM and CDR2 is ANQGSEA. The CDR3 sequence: CSVLTGVMNTEAFF. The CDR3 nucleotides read TGCAGCGTTTTGACAGGGGTGATGAACACTGAAGCTTTCTTT.

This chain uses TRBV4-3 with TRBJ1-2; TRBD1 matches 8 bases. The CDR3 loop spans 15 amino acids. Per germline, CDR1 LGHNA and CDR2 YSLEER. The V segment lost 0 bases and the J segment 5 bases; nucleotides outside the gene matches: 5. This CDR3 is CASSQDWGQAYGYTF. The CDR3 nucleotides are TGCGCCAGCAGCCAAGATTGGGGACAGGCTTATGGCTACACCTTC.

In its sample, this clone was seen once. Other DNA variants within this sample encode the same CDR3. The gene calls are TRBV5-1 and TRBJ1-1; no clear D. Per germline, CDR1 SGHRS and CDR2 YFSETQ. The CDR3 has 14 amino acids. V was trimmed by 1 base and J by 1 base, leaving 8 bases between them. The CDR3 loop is CASSLTLGNTEAFF. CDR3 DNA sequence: TGCGCCAGCAGCTTGACCCTGGGGAACACTGAAGCTTTCTTT.

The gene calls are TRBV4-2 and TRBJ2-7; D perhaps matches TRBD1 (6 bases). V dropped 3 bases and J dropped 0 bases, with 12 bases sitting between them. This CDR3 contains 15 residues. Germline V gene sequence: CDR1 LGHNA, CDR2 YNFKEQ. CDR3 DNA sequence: TGTGCCAGCAGCCAGACGCAGGGGCACTCCTACGAGCAGTACTTC. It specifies CASSQTQGHSYEQYF.

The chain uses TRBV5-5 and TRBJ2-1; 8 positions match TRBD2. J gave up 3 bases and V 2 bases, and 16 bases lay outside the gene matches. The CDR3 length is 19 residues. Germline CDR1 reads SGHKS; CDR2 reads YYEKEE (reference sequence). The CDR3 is CASSLPSGRGVGRYNEQFF. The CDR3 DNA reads TGTGCCAGCAGCTTACCGAGCGGGAGAGGGGTGGGTCGCTACAATGAGCAGTTCTTC.

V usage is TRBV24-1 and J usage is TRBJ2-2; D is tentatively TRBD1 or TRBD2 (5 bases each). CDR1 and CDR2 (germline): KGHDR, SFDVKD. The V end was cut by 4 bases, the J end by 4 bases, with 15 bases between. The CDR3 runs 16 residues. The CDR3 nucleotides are TGTGCCACCAGTGACCCCGGGCAGGGAGTCACCGGGGAGCTGTTTTTT. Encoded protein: CATSDPGQGVTGELFF.

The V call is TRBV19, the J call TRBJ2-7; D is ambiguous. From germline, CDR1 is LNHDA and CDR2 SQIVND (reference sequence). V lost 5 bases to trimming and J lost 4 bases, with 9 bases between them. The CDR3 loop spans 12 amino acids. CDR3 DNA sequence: TGTGCCAGTAGTCCGACACCTTACGAGCAGTACTTC. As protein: CASSPTPYEQYF.

The CDR3 here is CASSGKGEYSNQPQHF. The DNA of the CDR3 is TGTGCCAGCAGTGGAAAGGGGGAGTATAGCAATCAGCCCCAGCATTTT. The chain combines TRBV21-1 with TRBJ1-5; TRBD1 is the table's D call, not checked against the DNA. TRBV21-1 is flagged as a pseudogene. The CDR3 is 16 amino acids.

As DNA, the CDR3 is TGTGCCAGCAGCGTAGACGGGGCGGTTAGTCATTCACCCCTCCACTTT. Protein: CASSVDGAVSHSPLHF. This chain joins TRBV9 and TRBJ1-6; D is perhaps TRBD1 (5 bases). The CDR3 extends over 16 amino acids. Germline lookup yields CDR1 SGDLS and CDR2 YYNGEE. With 0 bases removed from V and 8 bases from J, the gap between germline ends came to 15 bases.

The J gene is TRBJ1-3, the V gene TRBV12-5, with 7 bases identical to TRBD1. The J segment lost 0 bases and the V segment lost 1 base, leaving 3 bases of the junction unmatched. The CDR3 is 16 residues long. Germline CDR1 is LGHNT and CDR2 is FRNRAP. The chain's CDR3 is CASGLATGSSGNTIYF. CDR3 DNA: TGTGCTAGTGGTTTGGCGACAGGGAGCTCTGGAAACACCATATATTTT.

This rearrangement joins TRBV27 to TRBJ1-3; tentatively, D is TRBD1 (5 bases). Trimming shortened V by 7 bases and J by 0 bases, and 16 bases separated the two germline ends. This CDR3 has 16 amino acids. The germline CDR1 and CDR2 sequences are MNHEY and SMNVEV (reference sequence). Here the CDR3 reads CASTPRGGISGNTIYF. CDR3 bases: TGTGCCAGCACCCCTCGGGGGGGGATCTCTGGAAACACCATATATTTT.

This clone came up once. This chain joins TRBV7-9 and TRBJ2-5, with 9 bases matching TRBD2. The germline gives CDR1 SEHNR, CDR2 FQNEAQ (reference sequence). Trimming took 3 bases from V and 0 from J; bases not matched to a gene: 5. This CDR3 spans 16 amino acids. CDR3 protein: CASSLTGLAYQETQYF. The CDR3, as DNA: TGTGCCAGCAGCTTGACGGGACTAGCCTACCAAGAGACCCAGTACTTC.

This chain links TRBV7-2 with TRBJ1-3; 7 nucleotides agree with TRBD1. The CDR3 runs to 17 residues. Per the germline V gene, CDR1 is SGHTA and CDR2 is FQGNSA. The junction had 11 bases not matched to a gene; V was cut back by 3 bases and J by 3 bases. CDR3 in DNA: TGTGCCAGCAGCTTCCAGACAGGGCTTTTGCGTGGAAACACCATATATTTT. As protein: CASSFQTGLLRGNTIYF.

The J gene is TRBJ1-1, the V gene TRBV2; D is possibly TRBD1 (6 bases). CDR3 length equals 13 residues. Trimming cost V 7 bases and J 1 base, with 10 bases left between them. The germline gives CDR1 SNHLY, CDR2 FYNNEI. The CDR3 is CASNLDRNTEAFF. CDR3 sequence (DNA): TGTGCCAGCAACCTGGACAGGAACACTGAAGCTTTCTTT.

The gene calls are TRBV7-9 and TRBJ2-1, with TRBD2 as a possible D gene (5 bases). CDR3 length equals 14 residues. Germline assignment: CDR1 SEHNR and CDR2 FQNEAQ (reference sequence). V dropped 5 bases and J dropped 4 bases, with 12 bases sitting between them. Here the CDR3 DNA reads TGTGCCAGCAGCACCCTAGCACCTTACAATGAGCAGTTCTTC. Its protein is CASSTLAPYNEQFF.

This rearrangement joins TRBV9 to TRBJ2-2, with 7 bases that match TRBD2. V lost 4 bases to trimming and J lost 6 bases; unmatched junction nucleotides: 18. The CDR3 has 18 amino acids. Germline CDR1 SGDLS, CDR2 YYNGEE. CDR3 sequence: CASSTSPRGGRLSGELFF. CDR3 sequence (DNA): TGTGCCAGCAGCACCTCCCCTCGGGGCGGGAGACTCTCCGGGGAGCTGTTTTTT.

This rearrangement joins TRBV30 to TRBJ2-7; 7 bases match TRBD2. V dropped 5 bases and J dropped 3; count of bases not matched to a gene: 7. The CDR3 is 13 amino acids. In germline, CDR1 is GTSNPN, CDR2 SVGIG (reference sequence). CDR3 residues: CAWAKGLHYEQYF. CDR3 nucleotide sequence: TGTGCCTGGGCGAAGGGACTACACTACGAGCAGTACTTC.

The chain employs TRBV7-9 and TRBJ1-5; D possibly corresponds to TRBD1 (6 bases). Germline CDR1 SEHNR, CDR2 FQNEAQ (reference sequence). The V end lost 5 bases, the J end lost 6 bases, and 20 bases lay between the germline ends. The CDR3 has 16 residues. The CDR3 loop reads CASSRQGTAGSQPQHF. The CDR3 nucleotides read TGTGCCAGCAGCCGCCAGGGGACGGCCGGGAGTCAGCCCCAGCATTTT.